Shown below are 9 T cell receptor beta chains from a single sample sequenced in a study of T cell changes during pregnancy in multiple sclerosis. TCRdb's copy holds only in-frame clones and misses some; the assay was immunoSEQ multiplex PCR. The sample yields approximately 37,000 clones, 85% to 95% seen once. Specimen: CD4+ T cells from peripheral blood mononuclear cells, collected before pregnancy. These receptors originate from a female donor with multiple sclerosis, enrolled in a pregnancy study.

V gene TRBV19 combines with J gene TRBJ2-3; D may be TRBD1 (6 bases). Trimming pared 10 bases from V and 0 bases from J, leaving 20 bases between. The length of the CDR3 is 16 residues. Germline V gene lookup returns CDR1 LNHDA and CDR2 SQIVND (reference sequence). CDR3: CATSSRDIGSTDTQYF. For the CDR3, the DNA is TGTGCCACTTCGTCCCGGGACATCGGCAGCACAGATACGCAGTATTTT.

This clone came up a few times. This chain joins TRBV18 and TRBJ1-1; D not certain. Deletions cut 6 bases from V and 0 bases from J, with 14 bases between. This CDR3 is built from 15 residues. Germline V lookup: CDR1 KGHSH, CDR2 LQKENI. The CDR3 sequence is CASSRTESMNTEAFF. CDR3 nucleotides: TGTGCCAGCTCCCGCACAGAGTCCATGAACACTGAAGCTTTCTTT.

The chain uses TRBV28 and TRBJ1-1; D is perhaps TRBD1 (6 bases). Germline CDR1 MDHEN, CDR2 SYDVKM. This CDR3 contains 13 residues. V lost 8 bases and J 6 bases, leaving 16 bases between the germline ends. In nucleotides, the CDR3 is TGTGCCAGCCGACAGGTGAAACCCCCTGAAGCTTTCTTT. The encoded protein is CASRQVKPPEAFF. The variable domain in full, with the rest retrieved from reference TRBV28 and TRBJ1-1, is DVKVTQSSRYLVKRTGEKVFLECVQDMDHENMFWYRQDPGLGLRLIYFSYDVKMKEKGDIPEGYSVSREKKERFSLILESASTNQTSMYLCASRQVKPPEAFFGQGTRLTVV.

This chain links TRBV6-1 with TRBJ2-7, with D perhaps TRBD2 (6 bases). CDR1 and CDR2 from the germline V gene are MNHNS and SASEGT. Trimming took off 4 bases at V and 1 base at J, with 8 bases between the two ends. The CDR3 spans 13 residues. CDR3 sequence: CASSGRGSYEQYF. CDR3 nucleotides: TGTGCCAGCAGTGGGAGGGGATCCTACGAGCAGTACTTC.

The V call is TRBV20-1, the J call TRBJ1-1; D call uncertain. Between the trimmed V and J ends, which lost 5 bases and 5 bases, there was a span of 9 bases. Germline loops: CDR1 DFQATT, CDR2 SNEGSKA (reference sequence). This CDR3 is built from 11 residues. The CDR3 sequence is CSAAAQTEAFF. DNA for the CDR3: TGCAGTGCTGCGGCACAAACTGAAGCTTTCTTT.

The chain couples TRBV28 to TRBJ2-7, with 10 bases aligning to TRBD2. This CDR3 has 15 amino acids. The germline CDR1 and CDR2 sequences are MDHEN and SYDVKM. Germline trimming cut 5 bases from V and 1 base from J; bases unmatched to any gene: 5. CDR3 DNA sequence: TGTGCCAGCAGTACCACTAGCGGGGTATCCTACGAGCAGTACTTC. This codes for CASSTTSGVSYEQYF.

This clone was detected once. V is TRBV5-8 and J is TRBJ2-3; 9 bases line up with TRBD2. V lost 1 base, J lost 0 bases, and 0 bases stayed unmatched. From germline, CDR1 is SGHTS and CDR2 YDEGEE. The CDR3 is 15 amino acids. In nucleotides, the CDR3 is TGTGCCAGCAGCTTGAGCGGGAGGAGCACAGATACGCAGTATTTT. Its protein product is CASSLSGRSTDTQYF.

V gene TRBV2 combines with J gene TRBJ2-5; no reliable D call. Trimming removed 9 bases from V and 2 bases from J, with 13 bases in between. The CDR3 contains 13 residues. Germline V CDR1 and CDR2: SNHLY, FYNNEI. The CDR3 DNA is TGTGCCAGTAACGAGGCAGCTCAAGAGACCCAGTACTTC. Protein sequence: CASNEAAQETQYF.

J is TRBJ2-7 and V is TRBV5-6, with 7 nucleotides matching TRBD1. In germline, CDR1 is SGHDT, CDR2 YYEEEE. The trim removed 4 bases at V and 3 bases at J, leaving 4 bases unmatched. The CDR3 sequence is 13 residues long. The chain's CDR3 is CASSDTGVYEQYF. As DNA, the CDR3 is TGTGCCAGCAGCGATACAGGGGTCTACGAGCAGTACTTC.